The clone carrying this T cell receptor (beta chain) was counted at least ten times. The V gene's germline CDR1 is SEHNR and CDR2 FQNEAQ (reference sequence). Trimming took off 7 bases at V and 0 bases at J, with 9 bases between the two ends. The CDR3 length is 13 residues. Unique molecular identifiers tagged individual cDNA molecules. Each CDR3 protein is one row after TCRdb ran MiXCR on the 5' RACE reads. Of 66,000 or so distinct CDR3 sequences listed, about a tenth were seen once; the top ten hold 1.5% to 2%. These data are taken from a study of early T cells in non-severe SARS-CoV-2 infection. About the research overall: With bulk RNA from unsorted whole blood as input, sequencing yielded unpaired chains.

Sequenced: whole blood. The receptor's source is an adult who was a healthcare worker with PCR-confirmed SARS-CoV-2 infection or an uninfected control (not recorded which). This chain links TRBV7-9 with TRBJ1-1; the D is unclear. The CDR3: CASTGDLNTEAFF. The DNA of the CDR3 is TGTGCCAGCACTGGGGATTTGAACACTGAAGCTTTCTTT.